Below, one T cell receptor beta chain is given with its context. In the study's own analysis: The assay estimated nucleated cells by amplifying reference gene primers. Some clones are missing from TCRdb's copy, which holds only in-frame ones; the method was immunoSEQ multiplex PCR. D and trimming come from the DNA, and the V and J calls and clone size come from that table. The sample holds some 120,000 clones; approximately 82% are singletons and the top ten take about 2.1%. The record originates from a study of blood T cell repertoires in COVID-19. The CDR3 is 13 amino acids. CDR1 SEHNR and CDR2 FQNEAQ come from the germline V gene (reference sequence). The ends were cut back, 3 bases at V and 9 bases at J, with 12 bases in the middle.

Sequencing used peripheral blood. This sequence joins TRBV7-9 and TRBJ1-5, with a tentative D call TRBD1 (6 bases). The clonotype was recovered from a man aged 30-40 years with acute or convalescent COVID-19. CDR3 sequence: CASSLRGGWPQHF. DNA for the CDR3: TGTGCCAGCAGCTTGAGGGGGGGATGGCCCCAGCATTTT.